This TCR beta chain is from a study of PD-1 blockade in classical Hodgkin lymphoma. Study-level background: The patients were dosed with nivolumab 3 mg/kg, infused intravenously every 2 weeks.

Sequencing was performed with immunoSEQ multiplex PCR; in TCRdb, only in-frame clones are kept and a portion is missing. Of some 90,000 clones in the sample, 92% are singletons; the top ten hold about 2.7%. CDR1 and CDR2 (germline): MNHEY, SMNVEV (reference sequence). With 5 bases removed from V and 3 bases from J, the gap between germline ends came to 10 bases. The CDR3 sequence is 13 residues long. Study-wide results and limits: Prior to therapy, complete responders displayed diversity much like that of newly diagnosed patients. CD4+ but not CD8+ TCR diversity rose significantly by C4D1. Newly diagnosed patients were said to have less baseline TCR diversity than healthy donors did.

This clone has only a few counts. As yet, its antigen is unknown. Each patient relapsed following autologous stem cell transplantation, and prior brentuximab vedotin exposure differed. The source is a human donor with classical Hodgkin lymphoma. The sample here was peripheral blood mononuclear cells (PBMCs), taken before the second cycle of nivolumab. The chain joins TRBV27 to TRBJ2-5; D possibly corresponds to TRBD2 (5 bases). The CDR3 DNA sequence: TGTGCCAGCAGTACTCCGAGGGAAGAGACCCAGTACTTC. Amino acids: CASSTPREETQYF.